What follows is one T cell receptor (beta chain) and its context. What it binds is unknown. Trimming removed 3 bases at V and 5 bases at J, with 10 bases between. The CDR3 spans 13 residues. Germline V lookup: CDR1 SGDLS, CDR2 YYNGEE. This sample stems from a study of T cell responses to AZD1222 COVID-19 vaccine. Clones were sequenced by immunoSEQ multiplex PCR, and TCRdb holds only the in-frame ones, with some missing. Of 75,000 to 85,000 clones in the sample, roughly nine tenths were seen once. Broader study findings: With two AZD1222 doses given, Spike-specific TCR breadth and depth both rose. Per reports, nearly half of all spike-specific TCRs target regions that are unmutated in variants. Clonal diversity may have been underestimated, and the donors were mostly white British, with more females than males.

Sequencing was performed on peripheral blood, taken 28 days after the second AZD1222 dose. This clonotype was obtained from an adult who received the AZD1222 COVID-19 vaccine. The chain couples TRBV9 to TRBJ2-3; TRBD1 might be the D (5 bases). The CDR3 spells CASSATTGDTQYF. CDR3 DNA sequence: TGTGCCAGCAGCGCGACCACAGGAGATACGCAGTATTTT. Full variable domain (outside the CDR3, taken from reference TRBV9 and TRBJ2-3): DSGVTQTPKHLITATGQRVTLRCSPRSGDLSVYWYQQSLDQGLQFLIQYYNGEERAKGNILERFSAQQFPDLHSELNLSSLELGDSALYFCASSATTGDTQYFGPGTRLTVL.